This T cell receptor beta chain is from a study of patients and donors after allogeneic stem cell transplantation. Many counts were recorded for this clonotype. A single record per CDR3 protein comes from TCRdb applying MiXCR to the RT-PCR reads. The sample has 400,000 to 500,000 distinct CDR3 sequences; around 16% are singletons. V lost 3 bases and J lost 1, with 12 bases in between. The V gene's germline CDR1 is MNHEY and CDR2 SVGAGI. The CDR3 spans 15 residues. The V call is TRBV6-5, the J call TRBJ1-2, with D possibly TRBD1 on 5 matching bases. The sequencing sample was made of blood, either unsorted or a sorted T cell fraction (not recorded which). This sequence was found in a human donor who was either an allogeneic HSCT recipient or a stem cell or donor lymphocyte infusion donor (not recorded which). It is not recorded whose cells these are; they may come from a transplant donor. CDR3 loop: CASSYYEQDNYGYTF. CDR3 coding DNA: TGTGCCAGCAGTTATTATGAACAGGATAACTATGGCTACACCTTC.